This entry lists 17 T cell receptor beta chains sequenced from one sample in a study of T cell repertoires in cytomegalovirus infection. TCRdb processed the reads anew with MiXCR; each CDR3 protein has one entry. The data hold around 300,000 distinct CDR3 sequences, with roughly 25% observed a single time. No antigens are known for them. The sequencing used cultured PBMCs, collected from culture after CMV antigen stimulation. The receptors derive from a human donor in good health (CMV status not recorded). Some clones in this sample may be carry-over from other donors' samples.

The chain couples TRBV2 to TRBJ2-1; 13 bases are shared with TRBD2. CDR1 is SNHLY, CDR2 FYNNEI, per germline. The V and J ends lost 9 bases and 0 bases, in that order; junction bases with no gene match: 8. The CDR3 runs 17 residues. CDR3 sequence (DNA): TGTGCCAGGACCGGGACTAGCGGGACTTTCTCCTACAATGAGCAGTTCTTC. Protein sequence: CARTGTSGTFSYNEQFF.

V gene TRBV7-6 combines with J gene TRBJ2-7, with a weak D call TRBD1 (6 bases). Trimming cost V 1 base and J 6 bases, with 10 bases left between them. Germline V CDR1 and CDR2: SGHVS, FNYEAQ. The CDR3 is 13 amino acids. The CDR3 loop is CASSLVQGGEQYF. The CDR3 DNA is TGTGCCAGCAGCTTAGTACAGGGCGGCGAGCAGTACTTC.

In its sample, this clonotype was seen once. V is TRBV5-1 and J is TRBJ2-1, with 8 bases matching TRBD2. V lost 9 bases to trimming and J lost 1 base; unmatched junction nucleotides: 12. The germline CDR1 and CDR2 sequences are SGHRS and YFSETQ. The CDR3 is 16 amino acids. The CDR3 DNA sequence: TGCGCCACCCAGGCAGGTGGCGGGGGGTCCTACAATGAGCAGTTCTTC. Translation: CATQAGGGGSYNEQFF.

J is TRBJ2-5 and V is TRBV27; the match to TRBD2 covers 7 bases. Trimming took 4 bases from V and 7 from J; bases not matched to a gene: 15. The CDR3 totals 16 residues. Germline V CDR1 and CDR2: MNHEY, SMNVEV (reference sequence). CDR3 in amino acids: CASSSTGPSGSGTQYF. In nucleotides, the CDR3 is TGTGCCAGCAGTTCAACCGGGCCTAGCGGTTCAGGGACCCAGTACTTC.

This clonotype was seen a handful of times. The rearrangement joins TRBV2 to TRBJ2-1; D ambiguous. CDR3 size: 12 residues. Trimming took off 7 bases at V and 5 bases at J, with 9 bases between the two ends. Germline V gives CDR1 SNHLY, CDR2 FYNNEI. The CDR3 region is CASTNEDNEQFF. CDR3 nucleotide sequence: TGTGCCAGCACCAACGAGGACAATGAGCAGTTCTTC.

The table lists this clonotype with many counts. This chain links TRBV20-1 with TRBJ2-2; perhaps TRBD2 as D (5 bases). This CDR3 comprises 17 residues. The V end was cut by 6 bases, the J end by 0 bases, with 20 bases between. CDR1 DFQATT and CDR2 SNEGSKA come from the germline V gene (reference sequence). The CDR3 nucleotides read TGCAGTGCCCAACCCACCATCGACTACTCGAACACCGGGGAGCTGTTTTTT. Residues: CSAQPTIDYSNTGELFF.

The V gene is TRBV12-3 or TRBV12-4, the J gene TRBJ2-1; D possibly matches TRBD1 or TRBD2 (5 bases each). Between the trimmed V and J ends, which lost 2 bases and 12 bases, there was a span of 17 bases. CDR3 length equals 14 residues. The CDR3 DNA reads TGTGCCAGCAGTTTATTTCTCGAGGGACGGGGGCAGTTCTTC. This translates into CASSLFLEGRGQFF.

The genes are TRBV7-2 and TRBJ1-2, with TRBD1 matching over 7 bases. The V segment lost 3 bases and the J segment 8 bases; nucleotides outside the gene matches: 6. CDR1 SGHTA and CDR2 FQGNSA come from the germline V gene. CDR3 size: 13 residues. The CDR3 loop reads CASSFDREQGYTF. CDR3 sequence (DNA): TGTGCCAGCAGCTTCGACAGGGAACAAGGCTACACCTTC.

Here the CDR3 reads CASSNRLAGGPNEQFF. CDR3 bases: TGTGCCAGTAGTAACCGTCTAGCGGGAGGGCCTAATGAGCAGTTCTTC. The V and J genes are TRBV19 and TRBJ2-1; 12 positions agree with TRBD2. V was pared by 4 bases and J by 7 bases, with 8 bases of the junction left unmatched. The length of the CDR3 is 16 residues. Germline V lookup: CDR1 LNHDA, CDR2 SQIVND (reference sequence).

The chain couples TRBV14 to TRBJ2-3; 7 nucleotides agree with TRBD1. Germline CDR1 and CDR2: SGHDN and FVKESK. This CDR3 has 15 residues. The V and J ends lost 5 bases and 1 base, in that order; junction bases with no gene match: 6. The CDR3 DNA reads as TGTGCCAGCAGCGTACAGGGGATGGGCACAGATACGCAGTATTTT. Its protein product is CASSVQGMGTDTQYF.

The rearrangement links TRBV7-2 to TRBJ2-7; the D is unclear. The CDR3 length is 16 residues. Looked up from germline, CDR1 is SGHTA and CDR2 is FQGNSA. V shed 1 base and J shed 0 bases, with 13 bases lying between them. The CDR3 reads CASSLEGQLSSYEQYF. DNA for the CDR3: TGTGCCAGCAGCTTAGAAGGTCAGCTTAGCTCCTACGAGCAGTACTTC.

This clonotype was found many times. This chain links TRBV6-2 or TRBV6-3 with TRBJ2-1; tentative D call: TRBD1 (6 bases). The V end was cut by 5 bases, the J end by 0 bases, with 8 bases between. The CDR3 extends over 14 amino acids. Germline-derived CDR1 and CDR2 are MNHEY and SVGEGT. CDR3 in amino acids: CASSRRGSYNEQFF. Here the CDR3 DNA reads TGTGCCAGCAGTCGCAGGGGCTCCTACAATGAGCAGTTCTTC.

The V call is TRBV20-1, the J call TRBJ2-5; 9 nucleotides align to TRBD2. Germline assignment: CDR1 DFQATT and CDR2 SNEGSKA (reference sequence). This CDR3 region has 14 residues. V trimming: 3 bases; J trimming: 2 bases; junction bases outside the gene matches: 4. The CDR3 nucleotides are TGCAGTGCTAGGTCTAGCGGGATACAAGAGACCCAGTACTTC. Protein: CSARSSGIQETQYF.

In its sample, this clonotype was seen many times. The rearrangement links TRBV7-2 to TRBJ2-7; 9 nucleotides agree with TRBD1. CDR1 and CDR2 from the germline V gene are SGHTA and FQGNSA. This CDR3 region has 14 residues. V dropped 4 bases and J dropped 4; count of bases not matched to a gene: 5. The CDR3 region is CASSYTGGPYEQYF. CDR3 DNA: TGTGCCAGCAGCTACACAGGGGGCCCTTACGAGCAGTACTTC.

The CDR3 region has the DNA TGTGCCAGCAGTTCCAGCTCTGGGGCCAACGTCCTGACTTTC. Residues: CASSSSSGANVLTF. This chain links TRBV27 with TRBJ2-6; D call uncertain. CDR1 is MNHEY, CDR2 SMNVEV, per germline (reference sequence). The CDR3 is made up of 14 amino acids. Between the trimmed V and J ends, which lost 4 bases and 0 bases, there was a span of 4 bases.

J is TRBJ2-1 and V is TRBV20-1; no clear D. Germline V CDR1 and CDR2: DFQATT, SNEGSKA (reference sequence). V lost 2 bases and J lost 0, with 5 bases in between. This CDR3 has 13 residues. This chain's CDR3 is CSARPSSYNEQFF. For the CDR3, the DNA is TGCAGTGCTAGACCGTCCTCCTACAATGAGCAGTTCTTC.

The chain combines TRBV7-2 with TRBJ1-2; perhaps TRBD1 as D (6 bases). The germline V and J ends were trimmed by 5 bases and 7 bases, with 20 bases remaining between them. The germline CDR1 and CDR2 sequences are SGHTA and FQGNSA. The CDR3 consists of 15 residues. The CDR3 nucleotides read TGTGCCAGCAGCCCACGGACGGGGGCGGATGGTGGCTACACCTTC. It codes for CASSPRTGADGGYTF. The whole variable domain, remainder taken from reference TRBV7-2 and TRBJ1-2, is GAGVSQSPSNKVTEKGKDVELRCDPISGHTALYWYRQSLGQGLEFLIYFQGNSAPDKSGLPSDRFSAERTGGSVSTLTIQRTQQEDSAVYLCASSPRTGADGGYTFGSGTRLTVV.